Listed here are 3 T cell receptor beta chains from one sample, sequenced in a study of vaccination and CD4 T cells after COVID-19 (dated by TCRdb to 2022 to 2024). Libraries were constructed by PCR. The reads were generated on an Illumina iSeq 100. DNA from cultured CD4+ T cells was subjected to TCR sequencing with the Oncomine TCR Beta short-read assay at the Johns Hopkins FTIC core. The public reads were reprocessed in TCRdb via fastp at Q25 and MiXCR, keeping in-frame beta chains. CDR3 protein sequences are deduplicated, and each keeps its most common genes and DNA. The sample table contains 16,000 or so distinct CDR3 sequences; only one count was recorded for 45% to 60% of them. In total, the top ten clones hold around 13% of the sample. This specimen's treatment or condition label, interpreted: roughly ten-day PBMC culture with coronavirus spike peptide pools or control peptides (ViraFEST assay).

These receptors have no identified antigens. The sample consisted of CD4+ T cells from blood, cultured in vitro. These receptors came from a human donor who had recovered from COVID-19.

V gene TRBV6-1 combines with J gene TRBJ2-3; D possibly corresponds to TRBD2 (7 bases). The V and J ends lost 5 bases and 4 bases respectively, with 16 bases between them. The CDR3 consists of 15 residues. In germline, CDR1 is MNHNS, CDR2 SASEGT. CDR3 DNA: TGTGCCAGCAGTCCCCCGGGGGGCGGTTCAGATACGCAGTATTTT. Its protein product is CASSPPGGGSDTQYF.

The rearrangement uses TRBV11-3 and TRBJ2-1; tentatively, D is TRBD2 (5 bases). Trimming pared 0 bases from V and 8 bases from J, leaving 8 bases between. Germline values: CDR1 SGHNT, CDR2 YENEEA. The CDR3 is made up of 13 amino acids. DNA for the CDR3: TGTGCCAGCAGCTTAGAGGGAGCCCATGAGCAGTTCTTC. The encoded protein is CASSLEGAHEQFF.

CDR3 protein: CASSLGTGVVYEQYF. In DNA, the CDR3 is TGTGCCAGCAGTCTAGGGACAGGGGTCGTATACGAGCAGTACTTC. This sequence joins TRBV6-1 and TRBJ2-7; 10 positions agree with TRBD1. The CDR3 length is 15 residues. V lost 5 bases to trimming and J lost 4 bases; unmatched junction nucleotides: 8. Germline V lookup: CDR1 MNHNS, CDR2 SASEGT.